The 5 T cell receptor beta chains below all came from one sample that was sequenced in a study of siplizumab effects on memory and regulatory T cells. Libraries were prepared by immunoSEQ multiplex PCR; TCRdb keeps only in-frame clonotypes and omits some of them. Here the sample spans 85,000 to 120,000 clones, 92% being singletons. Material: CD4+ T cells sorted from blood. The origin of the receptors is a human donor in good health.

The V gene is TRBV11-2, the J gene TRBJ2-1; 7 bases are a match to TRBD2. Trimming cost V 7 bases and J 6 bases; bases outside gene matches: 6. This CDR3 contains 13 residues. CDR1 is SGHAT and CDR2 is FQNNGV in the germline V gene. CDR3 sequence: CASTRTRGNEQFF. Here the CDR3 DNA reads TGTGCCAGCACCAGGACTAGAGGCAATGAGCAGTTCTTC.

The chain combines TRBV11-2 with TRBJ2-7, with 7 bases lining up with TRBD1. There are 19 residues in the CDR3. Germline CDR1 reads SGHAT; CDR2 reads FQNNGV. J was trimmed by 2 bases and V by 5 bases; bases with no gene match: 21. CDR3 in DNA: TGTGCCAGCAGCCGAACCCCTTCCCAAATGACAGGGTTCGCCTACGAGCAGTACTTC. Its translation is CASSRTPSQMTGFAYEQYF.

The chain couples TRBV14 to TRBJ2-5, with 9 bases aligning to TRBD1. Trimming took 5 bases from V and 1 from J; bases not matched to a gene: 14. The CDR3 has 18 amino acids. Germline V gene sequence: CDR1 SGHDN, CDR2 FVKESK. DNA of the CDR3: TGTGCCAGCAGCTTGTCCCGGGACAGGGTCGGGGGCCAAGAGACCCAGTACTTC. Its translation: CASSLSRDRVGGQETQYF.

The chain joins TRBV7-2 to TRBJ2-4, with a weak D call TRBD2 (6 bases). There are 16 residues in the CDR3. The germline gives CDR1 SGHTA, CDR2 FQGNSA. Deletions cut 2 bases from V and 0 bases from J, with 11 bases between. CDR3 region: CASSLSGVLAKNIQYF. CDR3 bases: TGTGCCAGCAGCTTATCGGGGGTCTTAGCCAAAAACATTCAGTACTTC.

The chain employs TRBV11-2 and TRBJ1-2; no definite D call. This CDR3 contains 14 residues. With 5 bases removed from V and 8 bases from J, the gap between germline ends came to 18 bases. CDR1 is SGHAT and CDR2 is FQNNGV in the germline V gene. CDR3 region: CASSPRPPVQGYTF. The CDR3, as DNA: TGTGCCAGCAGCCCTAGGCCTCCGGTCCAGGGCTACACCTTC.